The rows below give T cell receptor beta chains drawn from one sample of a study of post-analysis software for immune sequencing data. TCRdb ran MiXCR on the PCR reads and lists one entry per CDR3 protein. The sample has 820,000 or so distinct CDR3 sequences; roughly 58% are singletons. The specimen was blood. The receptors originated from a girl between 10 and 17 years old with multiple sclerosis. Both conserved end residues are part of each CDR3. Part of the rows lack a size; the others show once, few, many or a class for expanded clones.

>few|TRBV12-3/TRBV12-4|.|15
CASSSKPGTGNEQYF
>few|TRBV12-3/TRBV12-4|TRBJ2-5|18
CASSPTWGHPAEQETQYF
>.|TRBV29-1|TRBJ1-2|11
CSVEGRSGCTF
>few|TRBV5-1|TRBJ2-7|15
CASSLGGTGVYEQYF
>few|TRBV29-1|TRBJ2-5|13
CSVGPNAQETQYF
>.|TRBV29-1|TRBJ1-1|14
CSVVRSAAGTEAFF
>few|TRBV29-1|TRBJ1-2|13
CSVVQAPNYGYTF
>few|TRBV4-2|TRBJ2-3|15
CASRPGLAIPDTQYF
>.|TRBV15|TRBJ2-7|14
CATSARQISYEQYF
>.|TRBV7-2|TRBJ2-6|17
CASSPVGTGSGANVLTF
>.|TRBV20-1|TRBJ2-5|14
CSAQADRGQETQYF
>.|TRBV12-3/TRBV12-4|TRBJ1-1|14
CASSGGQWNTEAFF